This T cell receptor (beta chain) was profiled in a study of cytomegalovirus exposure and HLA in healthy donors. About this clone itself: No antigen is known for it.

General study points: Diagnosis of cytomegalovirus status made by the classifier reportedly showed high specificity and sensitivity.

With 60 Vbeta and 13 Jbeta primers, the PCR was carried out. TCRdb keeps only in-frame clones here, not all; method: immunoSEQ multiplex PCR. The sample comprises 100,000 to 150,000 clones, 78% of which are singletons, and over 1.2% rests with the top ten. Trimming at V came to 6 bases and at J to 3 bases, leaving 9 bases not matched to a gene. Germline V lookup: CDR1 SNHLY, CDR2 FYNNEI. This CDR3 spans 15 amino acids. This TCR came from a female donor in good health and CMV-seronegative. The sequenced sample was PBMCs. The V and J genes are TRBV2 and TRBJ2-3; 7 bases are a match to TRBD2. CDR3 sequence (DNA): TGTGCCAGCAGGGGGGGGTGGCCCAGTACAGATACGCAGTATTTT. It encodes CASRGGWPSTDTQYF.